This T cell receptor (beta chain) was sequenced during a study of beta chain features in type 1 diabetes. CDR3 length equals 14 residues. The V gene end was trimmed by 9 bases and the J gene end by 4 bases; junction bases not matched to a gene: 5. Germline V gene data show CDR1 as LNHDA and CDR2 as SQIVND (reference sequence). All of the isolated RNA was reverse transcribed, so expressed TCRB transcripts were sequenced. Produced via immunoSEQ multiplex PCR; TCRdb's table is partial and in-frame only. This table has some 150,000 clones, 6.9% appearing once. Researchers reported sorting CD4+ naive, central memory, regulatory and stem cell-like memory cells via CD45RO/CCR7/CD25/CD127/CD95/CD27.

The sequence derives from a woman aged 30 to 39 in good health. This chain connects TRBV19 to TRBJ2-1; 11 nucleotides agree with TRBD2. Sample: central memory CD4+ T cells from blood. The CDR3 protein is CASDSGRGYNEQFF. Written as DNA, the CDR3 is TGTGCCAGCGATAGCGGGAGGGGGTACAATGAGCAGTTCTTC.